The T cell receptor beta chain under discussion was sequenced for a study of shared clonotypes between healthy human individuals. None of the donors, who were healthy HIV-negative adults, had recently had acute infections or vaccinations. Every donor was a Caucasian adult from Nashville, Tennessee. The study used approximately 92 million PBMCs per unsorted sample for genomic DNA. This CDR3 has 17 amino acids. V was clipped by 0 bases and J by 8 bases, with 20 bases between them. Germline-derived CDR1 and CDR2 are SGHRS and YFSETQ. Sequencing used immunoSEQ multiplex PCR; TCRdb keeps in-frame clones, though not all of them. The sample holds about 480,000 clones, 75% to 80% seen once.

Sequencing was done on a sample of PBMCs. The clonotype comes from a woman aged 40 to 49 in good health. Some clones in this sample may be carry-over from other donors' samples. This chain connects TRBV5-1 to TRBJ1-4, with a tentative D call TRBD1 (6 bases). The DNA for the CDR3 is TGCGCCAGCAGCTTGGCCGTGGTAGAGGGGGAAGGAGAAAAACTGTTTTTT. Translated: CASSLAVVEGEGEKLFF.